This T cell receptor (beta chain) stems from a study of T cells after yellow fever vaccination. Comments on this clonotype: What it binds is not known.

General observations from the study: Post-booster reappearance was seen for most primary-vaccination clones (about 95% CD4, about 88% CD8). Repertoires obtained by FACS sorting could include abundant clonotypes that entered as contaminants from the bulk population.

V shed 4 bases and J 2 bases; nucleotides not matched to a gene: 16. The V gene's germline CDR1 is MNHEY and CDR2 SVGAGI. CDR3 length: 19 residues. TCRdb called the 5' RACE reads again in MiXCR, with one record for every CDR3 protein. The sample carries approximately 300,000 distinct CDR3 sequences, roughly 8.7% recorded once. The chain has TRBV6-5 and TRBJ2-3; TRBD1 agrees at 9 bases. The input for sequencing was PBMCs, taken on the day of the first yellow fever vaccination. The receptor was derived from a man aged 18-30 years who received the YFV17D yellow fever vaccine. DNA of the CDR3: TGTGCCAGCAGTTTTTTATTCAGTGCGGGACAGGGATTCACAGATACGCAGTATTTT. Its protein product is CASSFLFSAGQGFTDTQYF.